What follows is one T cell receptor beta chain and its context. Germline V gene lookup returns CDR1 LNHDA and CDR2 SQIVND (reference sequence). V gave up 5 bases and J gave up 2 bases; unmatched junction bases: 9. The CDR3 consists of 15 residues. This sample is part of a study of blood T cell repertoires in COVID-19. Participant age was roughly 18 to 100 years, and participants resided in fewer than 30 US areas. Per the study methods: The assay estimated nucleated cells by amplifying reference gene primers. The table came from immunoSEQ multiplex PCR; TCRdb's copy has only in-frame clones and leaves some out. The V and J calls and clone size come from that table; D and trimming were worked out from the DNA. This sample has a few hundred thousand clones, with 91% found just once.

The sequenced material came from PBMCs or T cells enriched from blood (not recorded which). The receptor comes from a human donor in a cohort exposed to, infected with or recovered from COVID-19 (not recorded which). The donor label of this sample is uncertain. J is TRBJ2-7 and V is TRBV19; 7 bases agree with TRBD1. In DNA, the CDR3 is TGTGCCAGTAGTGCCTCGACAGGGATCCCCTACGAGCAGTACTTC. It specifies CASSASTGIPYEQYF.